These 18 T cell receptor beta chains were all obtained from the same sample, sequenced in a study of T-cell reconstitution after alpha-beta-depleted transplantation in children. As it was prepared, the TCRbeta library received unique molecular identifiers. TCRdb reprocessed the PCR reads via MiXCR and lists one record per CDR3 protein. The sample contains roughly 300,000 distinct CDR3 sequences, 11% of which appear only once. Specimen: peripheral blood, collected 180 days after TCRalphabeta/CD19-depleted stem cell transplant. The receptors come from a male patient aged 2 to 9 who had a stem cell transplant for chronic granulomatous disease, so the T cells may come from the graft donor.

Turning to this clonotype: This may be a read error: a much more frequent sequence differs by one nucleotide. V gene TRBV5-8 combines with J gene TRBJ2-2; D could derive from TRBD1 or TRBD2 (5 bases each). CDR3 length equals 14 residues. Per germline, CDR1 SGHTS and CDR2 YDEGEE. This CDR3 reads CASTPDTYTGEMFF. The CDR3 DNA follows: TGTGCCAGCACCCCGGACACGTACACCGGGGAGATGTTTTTT.

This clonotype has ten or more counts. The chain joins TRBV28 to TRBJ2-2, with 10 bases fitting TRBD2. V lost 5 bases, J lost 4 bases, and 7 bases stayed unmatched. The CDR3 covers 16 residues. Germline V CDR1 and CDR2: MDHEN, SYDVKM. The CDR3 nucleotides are TGTGCCAGCAGTAGGAGCGGGAGGGCAGGCACCGGGGAGCTGTTTTTT. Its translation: CASSRSGRAGTGELFF.

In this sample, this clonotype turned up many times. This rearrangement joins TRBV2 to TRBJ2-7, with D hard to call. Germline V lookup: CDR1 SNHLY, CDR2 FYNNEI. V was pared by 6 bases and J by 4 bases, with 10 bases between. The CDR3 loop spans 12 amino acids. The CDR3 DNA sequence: TGTGCCAGCAGAGATGACGGTTACGAGCAGTACTTC. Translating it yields CASRDDGYEQYF.

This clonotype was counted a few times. The CDR3 is CASSYSGAEKRYF. CDR3 DNA: TGTGCCAGCAGTTACTCGGGAGCGGAAAAGCGGTATTTT. This rearrangement joins TRBV6-5 to TRBJ2-3; tentative D call: TRBD2 (5 bases). Germline values: CDR1 MNHEY, CDR2 SVGAGI. V was pared by 0 bases and J by 14 bases, with 15 bases between. CDR3 size: 13 residues.

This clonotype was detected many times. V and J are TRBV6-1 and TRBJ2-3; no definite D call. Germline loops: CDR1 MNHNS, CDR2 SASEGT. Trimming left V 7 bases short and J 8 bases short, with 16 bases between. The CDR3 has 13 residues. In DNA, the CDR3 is TGTGCCAGCACCGCCAGCAAGATTGGTACGCAGTATTTT. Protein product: CASTASKIGTQYF.

CDR3 in amino acids: CASSLAGLPTEQFF. The CDR3 coding sequence is TGTGCCAGCAGCTTAGCGGGACTACCCACTGAGCAGTTCTTC. The chain recombines TRBV7-9 with TRBJ2-1, with 7 bases identical to TRBD2. Germline values: CDR1 SEHNR, CDR2 FQNEAQ (reference sequence). The CDR3 is made up of 14 amino acids. The J segment lost 9 bases and the V segment lost 0 bases, leaving 5 bases of the junction unmatched.

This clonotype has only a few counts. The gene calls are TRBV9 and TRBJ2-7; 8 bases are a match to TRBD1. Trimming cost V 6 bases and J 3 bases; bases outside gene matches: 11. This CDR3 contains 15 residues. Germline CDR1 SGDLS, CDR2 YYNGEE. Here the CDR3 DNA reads TGTGCCAGCAACGGAGGACAGGGTTACGACTACGAGCAGTACTTC. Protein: CASNGGQGYDYEQYF.

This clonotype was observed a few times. DNA of the CDR3: TGTGCCAGCAGCAGTGGGACTAGCGGGATGGGTGAGCAGTTCTTC. Protein: CASSSGTSGMGEQFF. This chain uses TRBV13 with TRBJ2-1; 13 bases line up with TRBD2. The V segment lost 5 bases and the J segment 9 bases; nucleotides outside the gene matches: 7. The CDR3 covers 15 residues. Per the germline V gene, CDR1 is PRHDT and CDR2 is FYEKMQ (reference sequence).

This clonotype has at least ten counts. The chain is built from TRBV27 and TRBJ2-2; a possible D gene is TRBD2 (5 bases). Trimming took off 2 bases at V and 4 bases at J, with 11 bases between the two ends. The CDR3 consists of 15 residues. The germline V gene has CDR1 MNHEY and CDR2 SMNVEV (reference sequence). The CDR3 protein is CASSLEVGSTGELFF. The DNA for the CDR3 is TGTGCCAGCAGTTTAGAAGTAGGGAGCACCGGGGAGCTGTTTTTT.

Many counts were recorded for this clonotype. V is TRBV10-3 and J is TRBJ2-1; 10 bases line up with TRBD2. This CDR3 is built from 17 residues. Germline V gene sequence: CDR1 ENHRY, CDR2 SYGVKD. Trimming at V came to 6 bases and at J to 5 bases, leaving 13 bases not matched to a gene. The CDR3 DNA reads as TGTGCCATCAGGACTGGGACTAGCGAAACCCCTAACAATGAGCAGTTCTTC. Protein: CAIRTGTSETPNNEQFF.

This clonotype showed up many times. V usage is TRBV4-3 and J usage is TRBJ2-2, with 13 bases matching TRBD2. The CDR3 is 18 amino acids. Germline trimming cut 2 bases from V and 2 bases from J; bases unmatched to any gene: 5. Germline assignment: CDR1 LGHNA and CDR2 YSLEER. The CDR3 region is CASSQQLAGGLNTGELFF. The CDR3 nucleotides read TGCGCCAGCAGCCAACAACTAGCGGGGGGGCTAAACACCGGGGAGCTGTTTTTT.

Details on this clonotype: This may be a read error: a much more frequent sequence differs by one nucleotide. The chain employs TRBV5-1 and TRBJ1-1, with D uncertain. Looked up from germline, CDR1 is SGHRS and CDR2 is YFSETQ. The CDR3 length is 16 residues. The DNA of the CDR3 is TGCGCCAGCATCTTGGCCGGTAGTGTCTTGAGCACTGAAGCTTTCTTT. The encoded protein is CASILAGSVLSTEAFF.

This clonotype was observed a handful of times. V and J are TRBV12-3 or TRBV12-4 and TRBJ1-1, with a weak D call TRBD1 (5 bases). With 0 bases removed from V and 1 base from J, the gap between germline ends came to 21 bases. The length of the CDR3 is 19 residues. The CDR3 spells CASSLAAWGSNTQNTEAFF. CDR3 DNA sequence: TGTGCCAGCAGTTTAGCAGCGTGGGGGTCCAACACCCAGAACACTGAAGCTTTCTTT.

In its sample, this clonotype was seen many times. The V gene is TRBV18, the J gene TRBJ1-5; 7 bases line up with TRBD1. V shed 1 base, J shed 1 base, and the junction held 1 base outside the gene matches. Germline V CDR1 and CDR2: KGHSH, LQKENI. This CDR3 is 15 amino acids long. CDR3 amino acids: CASSPQGASNQPQHF. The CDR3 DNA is TGTGCCAGCTCACCACAGGGGGCGAGCAATCAGCCCCAGCATTTT.

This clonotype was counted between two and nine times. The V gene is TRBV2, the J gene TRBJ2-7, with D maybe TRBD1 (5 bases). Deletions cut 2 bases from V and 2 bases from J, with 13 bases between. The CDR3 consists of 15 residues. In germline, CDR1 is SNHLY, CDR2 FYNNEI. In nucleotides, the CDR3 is TGTGCCAGCAGTGAATTTACCTCAGGGACCTACGAGCAGTACTTC. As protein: CASSEFTSGTYEQYF.

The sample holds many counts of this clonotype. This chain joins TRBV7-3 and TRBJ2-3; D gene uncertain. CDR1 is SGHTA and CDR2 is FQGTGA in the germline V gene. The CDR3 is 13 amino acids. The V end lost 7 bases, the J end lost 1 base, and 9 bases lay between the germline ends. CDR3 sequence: CASTLIGTDTQYF. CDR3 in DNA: TGTGCCAGCACCCTAATAGGCACAGATACGCAGTATTTT.

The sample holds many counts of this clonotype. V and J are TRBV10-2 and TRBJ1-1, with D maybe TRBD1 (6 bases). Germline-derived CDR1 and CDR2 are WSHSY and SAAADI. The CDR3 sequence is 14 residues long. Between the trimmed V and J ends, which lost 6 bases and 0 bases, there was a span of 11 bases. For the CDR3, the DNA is TGCGCCAGCAGACTCGGACAGCTGAACACTGAAGCTTTCTTT. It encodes CASRLGQLNTEAFF.

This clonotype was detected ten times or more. DNA of the CDR3: TGTGCCAGCAGTAGCGGGTCTATCTACAATGAGCAGTTCTTC. It codes for CASSSGSIYNEQFF. The J gene is TRBJ2-1, the V gene TRBV6-1; tentatively, D is TRBD2 (6 bases). CDR3 length equals 14 residues. The germline V gene has CDR1 MNHNS and CDR2 SASEGT. Trimming took 5 bases from V and 3 from J, leaving 11 bases between them.